Listed here are 19 T cell receptor beta chains from one sample, sequenced in a study of shared clonotypes between healthy human individuals. The method was immunoSEQ multiplex PCR; TCRdb's version includes in-frame clones alone and lacks a portion of them. Of 450,000 to 500,000 clones listed, about 72% are singletons. Sequencing was carried out using PBMCs. The receptor source for this set is a woman between 40 and 50 years old in good health. Some clones in this sample may be carry-over from other donors' samples.

The rearrangement links TRBV5-8 to TRBJ2-7; a possible D gene is TRBD2 (5 bases). CDR1 SGHTS and CDR2 YDEGEE come from the germline V gene. The ends were cut back, 2 bases at V and 4 bases at J, with 13 bases in the middle. This CDR3 has 14 residues. CDR3 in amino acids: CASSLEGRSYEQYF. CDR3 in DNA: TGTGCCAGCAGCTTAGAAGGGAGAAGTTACGAGCAGTACTTC.

This rearrangement joins TRBV18 to TRBJ2-1, with D unclear. The germline CDR1 and CDR2 sequences are KGHSH and LQKENI. This CDR3 comprises 16 residues. The V and J ends lost 2 bases and 0 bases respectively, with 11 bases between them. The CDR3 reads CASSPSTANSYNEQFF. CDR3 bases: TGTGCCAGCTCACCATCGACCGCCAACTCCTACAATGAGCAGTTCTTC.

The rearrangement uses TRBV6-1 and TRBJ2-1; no reliable D call. V dropped 7 bases and J dropped 8 bases, with 18 bases sitting between them. CDR3 length: 14 residues. Looked up from germline, CDR1 is MNHNS and CDR2 is SASEGT. CDR3 sequence: CASTEVIELDEQFF. CDR3 coding DNA: TGTGCCAGCACCGAAGTGATTGAGCTAGATGAGCAGTTCTTC.

V gene TRBV4-3 combines with J gene TRBJ2-4; 11 nucleotides line up with TRBD1. CDR1 and CDR2 (germline): LGHNA, YSLEER. Losses at the gene ends were 1 base for V and 7 bases for J; bases not matched to a gene: 6. This CDR3 has 16 amino acids. The CDR3 bases are TGCGCCAGCAGCCAAGGGGTTGGGGACAGGGGGAACATTCAGTACTTC. It translates to CASSQGVGDRGNIQYF.

The chain couples TRBV5-4 to TRBJ1-1; D is ambiguous. Germline CDR1 is SGHNT and CDR2 is YYREEE (reference sequence). The CDR3 has 16 residues. Trimming left V 3 bases short and J 0 bases short, with 15 bases between. The CDR3, as DNA: TGTGCCAGCAGCTCGATGATAGGGATTTTGAACACTGAAGCTTTCTTT. The encoded protein is CASSSMIGILNTEAFF.

The chain employs TRBV6-9 and TRBJ2-5; tentative D call: TRBD2 (5 bases). Trimming removed 6 bases at V and 5 bases at J, with 16 bases between. The CDR3 is 14 amino acids. CDR1 MNHGY and CDR2 SVAAGI come from the germline V gene. The CDR3 coding sequence is TGTGCCAGCAGGCGACAAGAGGGTAGGGAGACCCAGTACTTC. Amino acids: CASRRQEGRETQYF.

V gene TRBV2 combines with J gene TRBJ2-7; D unclear. In germline, CDR1 is SNHLY, CDR2 FYNNEI. This CDR3 comprises 13 residues. The germline V and J ends were trimmed by 0 bases and 6 bases, with 9 bases remaining between them. CDR3 sequence reads: CASSEARLGEQYF. The DNA of the CDR3 is TGTGCCAGCAGTGAAGCTCGGCTCGGCGAGCAGTACTTC.

The rearrangement links TRBV9 to TRBJ2-2; D is unclear. Deletions cut 4 bases from V and 5 bases from J, with 3 bases between. This CDR3 has 11 amino acids. Germline V CDR1 and CDR2: SGDLS, YYNGEE. The chain's CDR3 is CASSRTGELFF. CDR3 nucleotide sequence: TGTGCCAGCAGCCGTACCGGGGAGCTGTTTTTT.

The chain couples TRBV5-1 to TRBJ2-7, with TRBD1 identical over 8 bases. The CDR3 has 12 residues. Germline V gene data show CDR1 as SGHRS and CDR2 as YFSETQ. V lost 5 bases and J lost 6; bases outside the gene matches: 4. Here the CDR3 reads CASRQDRGEQYF. Written as DNA, the CDR3 is TGCGCCAGCAGACAAGACAGGGGCGAGCAGTACTTC. The full variable domain, rest sourced from reference TRBV5-1 and TRBJ2-7, is KAGVTQTPRYLIKTRGQQVTLSCSPISGHRSVSWYQQTPGQGLQFLFEYFSETQRNKGNFPGRFSGRQFSNSRSEMNVSTLELGDSALYLCASRQDRGEQYFGPGTRLTVT.

The V and J genes are TRBV4-2 and TRBJ2-2, with TRBD2 identical over 9 bases. Germline trimming cut 6 bases from V and 5 bases from J; bases unmatched to any gene: 10. CDR3 length: 16 residues. Germline V lookup: CDR1 LGHNA, CDR2 YNFKEQ. The CDR3 DNA reads TGTGCCAGCAGAAGGGAAGGCGGGAGGGGAACCGGGGAGCTGTTTTTT. Translation: CASRREGGRGTGELFF.

This clone appeared a single time. The chain carries TRBV15 and TRBJ1-3; D possibly corresponds to TRBD1 (5 bases). Germline assignment: CDR1 LNHNV and CDR2 YYDKDF (reference sequence). V was trimmed by 3 bases and J by 4 bases, leaving 13 bases between them. This CDR3 contains 15 residues. The CDR3 region is CATSSDSGPGNTIYF. DNA of the CDR3: TGTGCCACCAGCAGCGACTCAGGGCCAGGAAACACCATATATTTT.

This chain links TRBV10-3 with TRBJ1-1, with 7 bases fitting TRBD1. V was pared by 6 bases and J by 6 bases, with 10 bases of the junction left unmatched. Germline V gene data show CDR1 as ENHRY and CDR2 as SYGVKD. The length of the CDR3 is 14 residues. CDR3 coding DNA: TGTGCCATCAGATTCGACAGGGAAAAGGCTGAAGCTTTCTTT. It codes for CAIRFDREKAEAFF.

This chain links TRBV4-2 with TRBJ2-3, with D unresolved. CDR1 and CDR2 from the germline V gene are LGHNA and YNFKEQ. The CDR3 consists of 13 residues. The ends were cut back, 4 bases at V and 3 bases at J, with 8 bases in the middle. The CDR3 here is CASSPSSTDTQYF. The CDR3 nucleotides read TGTGCCAGCAGCCCGTCTTCTACAGATACGCAGTATTTT.

This chain uses TRBV28 with TRBJ1-2, with D hard to call. The CDR3 spans 12 residues. The V and J ends lost 2 bases and 8 bases respectively, with 9 bases between them. Germline CDR1 MDHEN, CDR2 SYDVKM. The CDR3 DNA is TGTGCCAGCAGTTTAGCGGACGGGGGCTACACCTTC. Translating it yields CASSLADGGYTF.

This rearrangement joins TRBV27 to TRBJ2-1; 9 nucleotides align to TRBD2. Germline loops: CDR1 MNHEY, CDR2 SMNVEV (reference sequence). The CDR3 runs 16 residues. V gave up 5 bases and J gave up 7 bases; unmatched junction bases: 12. The CDR3 DNA reads as TGTGCCAGCAGTACCCGGGGTAGCGGGAGTTCTAATGAGCAGTTCTTC. Translation: CASSTRGSGSSNEQFF.

The chain employs TRBV21-1 and TRBJ1-5. TRBV21-1 is classified as a pseudogene. The CDR3 has 16 amino acids. The CDR3 nucleotides are TGTGCCAGCAGCCTCGGTGGTGGGGATAGCAATCAGCCCCAGCATTTT. This encodes CASSLGGGDSNQPQHF.

The V gene is TRBV28, the J gene TRBJ2-7; 13 bases match TRBD2. V was pared by 3 bases and J by 0 bases, with 8 bases of the junction left unmatched. Germline CDR1 reads MDHEN; CDR2 reads SYDVKM. The CDR3 runs to 18 residues. CDR3 in amino acids: CASSFGLAGESSSYEQYF. In DNA form, the CDR3 reads TGTGCCAGCAGTTTTGGACTAGCGGGAGAATCGAGCTCCTACGAGCAGTACTTC.

This clone was observed a few times. V and J are TRBV18 and TRBJ2-7; a weak D match, TRBD1 (7 bases). V shed 6 bases and J shed 3 bases, with 18 bases lying between them. This CDR3 has 15 residues. CDR1 KGHSH and CDR2 LQKENI come from the germline V gene. This CDR3 reads CASSPKGQGGYEQYF. DNA for the CDR3: TGTGCCAGCTCCCCTAAGGGGCAGGGGGGCTACGAGCAGTACTTC.

The chain recombines TRBV7-9 with TRBJ2-2, with 7 bases that match TRBD2. Per the germline V gene, CDR1 is SEHNR and CDR2 is FQNEAQ (reference sequence). The CDR3 is 16 residues long. Unmatched junction bases numbered 6, after V lost 4 bases and J lost 1 base. The chain's CDR3 is CASSYRLALNTGELFF. The CDR3 nucleotides are TGTGCCAGCAGCTACCGACTAGCCTTGAACACCGGGGAGCTGTTTTTT.